This T cell receptor (beta chain) was sequenced for a study of HIV-infected patients and healthy controls. Follow-up blood was drawn about 14 weeks, roughly three months, after antiretroviral therapy began. All unsorted peripheral T cells were captured because whole blood was used without fractionation. This clonotype showed up many times. The antigen is not known. This CDR3 is built from 16 residues. V gave up 2 bases and J gave up 1 base; unmatched junction bases: 6. Germline V gene data show CDR1 as SGHRS and CDR2 as YFSETQ. Alpha and beta constant-region primers primed reverse transcription of around 500 ng RNA. Each of the alpha and beta chains got its own library through chain-specific third strand synthesis with indices. Each CDR3 protein gets one entry after TCRdb re-called the 5' RACE reads with MiXCR. The sample lists roughly 20,000 distinct CDR3 sequences; approximately 9% were seen once.

Broader study findings: HIV-infected patients shared fewer CDR3 sequences between individuals than healthy controls.

The sequence was collected from an adult with HIV infection. Material: blood, obtained during antiretroviral therapy. The chain is built from TRBV5-1 and TRBJ1-1; 9 bases match TRBD1. The CDR3 spells CASSLRQGVRNTEAFF. In nucleotides, the CDR3 is TGCGCCAGCAGCTTAAGACAGGGGGTCCGGAACACTGAAGCTTTCTTT.